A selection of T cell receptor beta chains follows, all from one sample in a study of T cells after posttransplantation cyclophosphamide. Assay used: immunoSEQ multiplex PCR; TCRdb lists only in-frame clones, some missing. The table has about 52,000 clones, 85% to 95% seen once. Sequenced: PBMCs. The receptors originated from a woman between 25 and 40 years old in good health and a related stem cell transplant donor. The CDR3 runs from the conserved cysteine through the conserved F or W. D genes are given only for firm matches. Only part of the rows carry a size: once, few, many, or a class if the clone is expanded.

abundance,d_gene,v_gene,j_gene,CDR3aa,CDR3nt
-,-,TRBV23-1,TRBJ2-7,CASSQSVGTGQSYEQYF,TGCGCCAGCAGTCAATCTGTGGGCACAGGACAATCCTACGAGCAGTACTTC
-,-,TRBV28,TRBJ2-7,CASSFLIQGGQYEQYF,TGTGCCAGCAGTTTCCTGATCCAGGGTGGACAGTACGAGCAGTACTTC
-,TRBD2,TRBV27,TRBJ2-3,CASSLLGTSRYTQYF,TGTGCCAGCAGTTTACTCGGGACTAGCCGATATACGCAGTATTTT
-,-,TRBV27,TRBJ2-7,CASSLQGSYEQYF,TGTGCCAGCAGTTTACAGGGGTCCTACGAGCAGTACTTC
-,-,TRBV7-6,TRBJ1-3,CASSSYWRRNTIYF,TGTGCCAGCAGCTCATATTGGAGACGAAACACCATATATTTT
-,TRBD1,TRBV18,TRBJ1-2,CASSPTGRGDYGYTF,TGTGCCAGCTCACCGACAGGGCGGGGGGACTATGGCTACACCTTC
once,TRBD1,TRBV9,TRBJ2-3,CASSPDRGQTDTQYF,TGTGCCAGCAGCCCAGACAGGGGGCAGACAGATACGCAGTATTTT
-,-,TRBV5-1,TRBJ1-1,CASSSKGVVTEAFF,TGCGCCAGCAGCTCCAAGGGAGTGGTCACTGAAGCTTTCTTT
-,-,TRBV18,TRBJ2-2,CASSPQTGPTGELFF,TGTGCCAGCTCACCTCAGACAGGACCCACCGGGGAGCTGTTTTTT
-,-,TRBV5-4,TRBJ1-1,CASSPGQNTEAFF,TGTGCCAGCAGCCCGGGACAGAACACTGAAGCTTTCTTT
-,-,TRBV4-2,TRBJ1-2,CASSQDSRGHYGYTF,TGTGCCAGCAGCCAAGACAGTCGAGGGCACTATGGCTACACCTTC